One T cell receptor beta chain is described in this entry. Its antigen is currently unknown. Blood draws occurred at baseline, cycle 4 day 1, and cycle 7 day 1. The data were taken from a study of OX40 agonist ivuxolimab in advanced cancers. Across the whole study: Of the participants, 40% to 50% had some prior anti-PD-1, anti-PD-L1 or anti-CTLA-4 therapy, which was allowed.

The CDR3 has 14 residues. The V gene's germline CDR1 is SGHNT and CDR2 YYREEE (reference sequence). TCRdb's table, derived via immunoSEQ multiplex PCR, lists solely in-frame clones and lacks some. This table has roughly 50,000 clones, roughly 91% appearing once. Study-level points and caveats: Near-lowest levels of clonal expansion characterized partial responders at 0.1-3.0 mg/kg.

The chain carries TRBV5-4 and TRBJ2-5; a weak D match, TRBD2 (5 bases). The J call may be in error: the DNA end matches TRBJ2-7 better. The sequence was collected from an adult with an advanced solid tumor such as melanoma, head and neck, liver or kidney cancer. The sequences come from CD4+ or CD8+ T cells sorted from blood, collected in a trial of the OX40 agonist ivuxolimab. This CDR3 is CASSLLDYSYEQYF. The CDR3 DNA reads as TGTGCCAGCAGCTTACTCGACTATTCCTACGAGCAGTACTTC.